This T cell receptor beta chain was observed in a study of PD-L1 blockade in urothelial cancer. Sequencing used immunoSEQ multiplex PCR; TCRdb keeps in-frame clones, though not all of them. The table records more than 35,000 clones, almost 85% of them present only once. The time point: peripheral blood 6 weeks after treatment start. This CDR3 has 15 amino acids. With 6 bases removed from V and 2 bases from J, the gap between germline ends came to 15 bases. CDR1 and CDR2 from the germline V gene are WNHNN and SYGVQD (reference sequence). The chain carries TRBV10-1 and TRBJ2-3; possible D gene TRBD1, 6 bases. The starting material was PBMCs, obtained around atezolizumab (anti-PD-L1) treatment. This receptor was obtained from a man in his fifties or sixties with urothelial cancer. The CDR3: CASRSGQTNTDTQYF. CDR3 sequence (DNA): TGCGCCAGCAGATCCGGACAGACGAACACAGATACGCAGTATTTT.